This TCR beta chain derives from a study of T cells in Graves' hyperthyroidism and ophthalmopathy. Study results and limitations: Blood samples included most of the expanded thyroid clonotypes exceeding 0.001. Ophthalmopathy was distinguished from stable hyperthyroidism by 13 V-J signatures.

Cells are PBMCs isolated from 10 ml of fresh blood. Details on this clonotype: As yet, its antigen is unknown.

Germline V gene sequence: CDR1 SNHLY, CDR2 FYNNEI. V was pared by 8 bases and J by 9 bases, with 7 bases of the junction left unmatched. This CDR3 has 13 amino acids. TCR beta CDR3 sequences were amplified from RNA transcripts. HTBI primers drove first-round RT-PCR of the TCR CDR3. TCRdb reanalysed the multiplex PCR reads using MiXCR and keeps one entry per CDR3 protein. Among a few hundred thousand distinct CDR3 sequences listed, 25% were seen once. Sequencing used blood. The V call is TRBV2, the J call TRBJ1-5, with 10 bases matching TRBD1. This TCR was sampled from a man in his fifties with Graves' hyperthyroidism. CDR3 protein: CASGTGVIWPQHF. DNA for the CDR3: TGTGCCAGCGGGACAGGGGTTATTTGGCCCCAGCATTTT.